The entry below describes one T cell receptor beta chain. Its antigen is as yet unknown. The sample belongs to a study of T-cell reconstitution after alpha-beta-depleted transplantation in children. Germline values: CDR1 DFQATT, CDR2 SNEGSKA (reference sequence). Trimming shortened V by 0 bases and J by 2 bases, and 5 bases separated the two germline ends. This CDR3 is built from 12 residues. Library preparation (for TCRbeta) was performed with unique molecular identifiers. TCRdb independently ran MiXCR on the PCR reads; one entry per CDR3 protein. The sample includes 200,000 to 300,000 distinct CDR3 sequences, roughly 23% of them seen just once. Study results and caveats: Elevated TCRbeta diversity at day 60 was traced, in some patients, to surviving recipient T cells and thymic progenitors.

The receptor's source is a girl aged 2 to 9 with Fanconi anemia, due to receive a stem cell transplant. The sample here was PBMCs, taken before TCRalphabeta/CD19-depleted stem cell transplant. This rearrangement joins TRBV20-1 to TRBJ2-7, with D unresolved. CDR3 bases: TGCAGTGCTAGAGAGCAGCCCTACGAGCAGTACTTC. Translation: CSAREQPYEQYF.